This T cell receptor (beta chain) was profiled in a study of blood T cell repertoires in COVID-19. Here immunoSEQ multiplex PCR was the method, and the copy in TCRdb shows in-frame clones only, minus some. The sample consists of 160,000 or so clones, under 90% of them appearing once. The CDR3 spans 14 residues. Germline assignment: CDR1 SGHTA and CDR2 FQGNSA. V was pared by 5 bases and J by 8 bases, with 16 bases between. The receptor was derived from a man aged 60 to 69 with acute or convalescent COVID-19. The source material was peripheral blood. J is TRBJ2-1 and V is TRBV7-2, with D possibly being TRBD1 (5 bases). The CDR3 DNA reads TGTGCCAGCAGCCTTGACTGGACAAGGGATGAGCAGTTCTTC. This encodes CASSLDWTRDEQFF.